This T cell receptor beta chain came from a study of B cell selection in AIRE deficiency. CD4+CD127+ cells were sorted as the conventional CD4 T cells. Germline V lookup: CDR1 MNHNS, CDR2 SASEGT. The CDR3 is made up of 19 amino acids. The junction had 9 bases not matched to a gene; V was cut back by 2 bases and J by 0 bases. TCRdb keeps only in-frame clones here, not all; method: immunoSEQ multiplex PCR. The sample records around 23,000 clones, nearly 97% being singletons. The sample consisted of CD4+CD127+ conventional T cells sorted from PBMCs. The sequence was collected from a human donor in good health. The V gene is TRBV6-1, the J gene TRBJ1-6; 8 bases map to TRBD1. CDR3 coding DNA: TGTGCCAGCAGTGAATCGCCAGGGGGCCTGAGCTCCTATAATTCACCCCTCCACTTT. Protein sequence: CASSESPGGLSSYNSPLHF.